This T cell receptor beta chain comes out of a study of siplizumab effects on memory and regulatory T cells. Points from the study as a whole: No naive or memory phenotype could be assigned to roughly 75-95% of proliferating clones. Among mappable alloreactive CD4+ clones, the Treg-derived fraction averaged approximately 73% with siplizumab versus about 30% in controls. Tracing alloreactive clones into unstimulated subsets worked for only a minor fraction of them. Siplizumab produced a significant reduction in alloreactive sequences that were traceable to unstimulated CD4+ memory cells.

Concerning this clone: The antigen remains undetermined.

The CDR3 is 16 amino acids. The V and J ends lost 1 base and 4 bases respectively, with 16 bases between them. CDR1 and CDR2 (germline): LGHNT, FRNRAP. Generated by immunoSEQ multiplex PCR, the TCRdb table keeps only in-frame clones and is missing some. The sample includes 75,000 to 100,000 clones, over 90% seen only once; the top ten take 1% to 1.5%. J is TRBJ2-5 and V is TRBV12-5; D tentatively reads TRBD1 or TRBD2 (5 bases each). Sequencing input: non-Treg CD4+ T cells sorted from blood. This TCR derives from a human donor in good health. CDR3 region: CASGLDSGSLRETQYF. CDR3 bases: TGTGCTAGTGGTTTGGACTCAGGGAGCCTTAGAGAGACCCAGTACTTC.